The 10 T cell receptor beta chains in this list originate from one sample, sequenced in a study of graft-versus-host responses after intestinal transplantation. Profiling relied on immunoSEQ multiplex PCR, and the TCRdb table lists in-frame clones only, not all of them. The table includes about 23,000 clones, 90% detected once. Sequencing used PBMCs, obtained around 40 days after intestinal transplant. All receptors derive from a human patient who received an intestinal transplant, so some T cells may come from the graft donor.

The chain joins TRBV9 to TRBJ2-2; TRBD2 agrees at 14 bases. Germline V gene sequence: CDR1 SGDLS, CDR2 YYNGEE. Trimming at V came to 3 bases and at J to 2 bases, leaving 15 bases not matched to a gene. This CDR3 comprises 21 residues. CDR3 protein: CASSDGLAGGLSIINTGELFF. CDR3 DNA: TGTGCCAGCAGCGACGGACTAGCGGGAGGCCTCTCGATTATTAACACCGGGGAGCTGTTTTTT.

The rearrangement joins TRBV9 to TRBJ2-7; TRBD1 matches at 7 bases. The CDR3 extends over 16 amino acids. Germline V gene sequence: CDR1 SGDLS, CDR2 YYNGEE. With 0 bases clipped from V and 3 bases from J, the junction kept 9 bases outside the gene matches. For the CDR3, the DNA is TGTGCCAGCAGCGTAGCCGGGACAGTAGGCGACTACGAGCAGTACTTC. Its protein product is CASSVAGTVGDYEQYF. The complete variable domain, with remaining parts taken from reference TRBV9 and TRBJ2-7, reads DSGVTQTPKHLITATGQRVTLRCSPRSGDLSVYWYQQSLDQGLQFLIQYYNGEERAKGNILERFSAQQFPDLHSELNLSSLELGDSALYFCASSVAGTVGDYEQYFGPGTRLTVT.

The chain is built from TRBV28 and TRBJ2-1; no reliable D call. CDR1 is MDHEN, CDR2 SYDVKM, per germline. The ends were cut back, 3 bases at V and 6 bases at J, with 6 bases in the middle. The CDR3 length is 12 residues. DNA for the CDR3: TGTGCCAGCAGTTTCCCGAGCAATGAGCAGTTCTTC. Amino acid sequence: CASSFPSNEQFF. Filled out from reference TRBV28 and TRBJ2-1, the complete variable domain reads DVKVTQSSRYLVKRTGEKVFLECVQDMDHENMFWYRQDPGLGLRLIYFSYDVKMKEKGDIPEGYSVSREKKERFSLILESASTNQTSMYLCASSFPSNEQFFGPGTRLTVL.

This sequence joins TRBV10-3 and TRBJ2-7; D is perhaps TRBD2 (6 bases). Looked up from germline, CDR1 is ENHRY and CDR2 is SYGVKD. The CDR3 extends over 14 amino acids. The germline V and J ends were trimmed by 5 bases and 0 bases, with 11 bases remaining between them. CDR3 sequence (DNA): TGTGCCATCAGTAGCGGGCCTAGCTCCTACGAGCAGTACTTC. Translated, it gives CAISSGPSSYEQYF.

This clone was detected a few times. The V and J genes are TRBV21-1 and TRBJ2-1; TRBD1 is the table's D call, not checked against the DNA. TRBV21-1 is deemed a pseudogene. This CDR3 spans 16 amino acids. CDR3 sequence: CASSNEVLRVYNEQFF. The CDR3 DNA follows: TGTGCCAGCAGCAACGAGGTCCTCAGGGTCTACAATGAGCAGTTCTTC.

The count of this clone is one. CDR3 sequence: CASSQRGEVENTGELFF. DNA for the CDR3: TGTGCCAGCAGCCAACGGGGCGAGGTAGAGAACACCGGGGAGCTGTTTTTT. The chain recombines TRBV14 with TRBJ2-2, with D tentatively TRBD1 or TRBD2 (5 bases each). CDR3 length equals 17 residues. The V gene lost 2 bases and the J gene lost 1 base, with 14 bases spanning the gap. Germline V CDR1 and CDR2: SGHDN, FVKESK. Full variable domain (missing parts from reference TRBV14 and TRBJ2-2): EAGVTQFPSHSVIEKGQTVTLRCDPISGHDNLYWYRRVMGKEIKFLLHFVKESKQDESGMPNNRFLAERTGGTYSTLKVQPAELEDSGVYFCASSQRGEVENTGELFFGEGSRLTVL.

The gene calls are TRBV11-2 and TRBJ2-3; weak D call: TRBD1 (6 bases). Trimming pared 1 base from V and 3 bases from J, leaving 11 bases between. The germline CDR1 and CDR2 sequences are SGHAT and FQNNGV. This CDR3 comprises 15 residues. The CDR3 DNA sequence: TGTGCCAGCAGCTTAGTTGCAGGGGTGACAGATACGCAGTATTTT. Translating gives CASSLVAGVTDTQYF.

This rearrangement joins TRBV6-1 to TRBJ2-7; 10 bases line up with TRBD1. Germline V lookup: CDR1 MNHNS, CDR2 SASEGT. The junction had 7 bases not matched to a gene; V was cut back by 4 bases and J by 4 bases. This CDR3 comprises 15 residues. CDR3 in DNA: TGTGCCAGCAGTGCCCCGGGACAGGGGTGGTACGAGCAGTACTTC. Translating it yields CASSAPGQGWYEQYF.

This clone was found a few times. This chain joins TRBV10-3 and TRBJ2-7; D remains ambiguous. CDR1 and CDR2 from the germline V gene are ENHRY and SYGVKD. Trimming removed 3 bases at V and 3 bases at J, with 6 bases between. CDR3 length: 12 residues. The CDR3, as DNA: TGTGCCATCAGTGACAGCCGCTACGAGCAGTACTTC. This gives the protein CAISDSRYEQYF.

The rearrangement links TRBV23-1 to TRBJ2-1; the D gene could be TRBD1 or TRBD2 (5 bases each). TRBV23-1 is an open reading frame whose function is uncertain. V was clipped by 0 bases and J by 10 bases, with 19 bases between them. The CDR3 consists of 16 residues. The CDR3 DNA sequence: TGCGCCAGCAGTCAATCGTATCAGGGCGAGGGTAGCGAGCAGTTCTTC. Encoded protein: CASSQSYQGEGSEQFF.